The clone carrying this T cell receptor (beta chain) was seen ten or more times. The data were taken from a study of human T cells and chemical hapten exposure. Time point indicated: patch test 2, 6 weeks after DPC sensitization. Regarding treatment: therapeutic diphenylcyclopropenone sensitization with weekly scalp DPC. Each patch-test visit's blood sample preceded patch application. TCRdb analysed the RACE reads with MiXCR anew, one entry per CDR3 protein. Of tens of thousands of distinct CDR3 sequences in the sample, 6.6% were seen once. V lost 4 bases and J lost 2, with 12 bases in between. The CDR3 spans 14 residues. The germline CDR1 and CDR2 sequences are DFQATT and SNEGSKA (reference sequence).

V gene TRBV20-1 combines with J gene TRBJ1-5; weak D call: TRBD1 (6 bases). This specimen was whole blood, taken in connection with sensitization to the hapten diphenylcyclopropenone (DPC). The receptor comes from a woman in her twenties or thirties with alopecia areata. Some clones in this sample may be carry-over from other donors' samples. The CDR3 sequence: CSATDSNGNQPQHF. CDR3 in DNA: TGCAGTGCTACGGACAGTAACGGCAATCAGCCCCAGCATTTT.